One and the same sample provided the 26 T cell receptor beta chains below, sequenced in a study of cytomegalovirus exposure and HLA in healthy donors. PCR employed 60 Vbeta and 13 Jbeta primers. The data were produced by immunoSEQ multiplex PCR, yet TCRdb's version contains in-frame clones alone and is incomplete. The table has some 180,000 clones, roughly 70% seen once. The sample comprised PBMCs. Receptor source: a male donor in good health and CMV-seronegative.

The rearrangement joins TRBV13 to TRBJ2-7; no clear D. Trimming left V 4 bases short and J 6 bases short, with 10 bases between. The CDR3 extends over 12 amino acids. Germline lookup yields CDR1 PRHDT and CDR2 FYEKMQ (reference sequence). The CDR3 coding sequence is TGTGCCAGCAGCTCCGTTTCCCGCGAGCAGTACTTC. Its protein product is CASSSVSREQYF.

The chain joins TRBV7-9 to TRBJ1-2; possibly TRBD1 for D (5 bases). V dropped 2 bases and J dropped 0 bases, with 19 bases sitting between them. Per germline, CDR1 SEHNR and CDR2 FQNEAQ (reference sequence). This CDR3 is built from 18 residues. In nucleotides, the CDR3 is TGTGCCAGCAGCTTAACACCAGGGCTCCTGGGGACTAACTATGGCTACACCTTC. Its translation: CASSLTPGLLGTNYGYTF.

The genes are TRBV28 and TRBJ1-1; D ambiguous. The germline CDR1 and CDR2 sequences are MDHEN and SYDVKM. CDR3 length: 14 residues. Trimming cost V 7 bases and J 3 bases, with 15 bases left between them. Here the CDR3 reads CASTAVPGDTEAFF. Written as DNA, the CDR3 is TGTGCCAGCACCGCGGTCCCCGGGGACACTGAAGCTTTCTTT.

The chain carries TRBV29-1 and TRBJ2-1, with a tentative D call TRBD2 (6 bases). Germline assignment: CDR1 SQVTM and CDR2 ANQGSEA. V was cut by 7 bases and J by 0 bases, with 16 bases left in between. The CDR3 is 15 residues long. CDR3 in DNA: TGCAGCGCCGGAGCCGGGACTCACTCCTACAATGAGCAGTTCTTC. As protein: CSAGAGTHSYNEQFF.

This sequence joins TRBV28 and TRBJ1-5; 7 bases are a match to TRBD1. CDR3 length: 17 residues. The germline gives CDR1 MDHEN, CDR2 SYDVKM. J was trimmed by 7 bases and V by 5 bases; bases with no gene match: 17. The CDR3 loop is CASSPPGQPKPSQPQHF. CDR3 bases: TGTGCCAGCAGTCCGCCGGGACAGCCTAAACCATCACAGCCCCAGCATTTT.

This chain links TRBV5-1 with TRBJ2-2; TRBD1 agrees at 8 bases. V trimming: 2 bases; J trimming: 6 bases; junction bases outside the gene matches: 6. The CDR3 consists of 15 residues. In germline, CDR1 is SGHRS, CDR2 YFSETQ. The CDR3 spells CASSFTDREAGELFF. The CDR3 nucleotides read TGCGCCAGCAGCTTTACGGACAGGGAGGCCGGGGAGCTGTTTTTT.

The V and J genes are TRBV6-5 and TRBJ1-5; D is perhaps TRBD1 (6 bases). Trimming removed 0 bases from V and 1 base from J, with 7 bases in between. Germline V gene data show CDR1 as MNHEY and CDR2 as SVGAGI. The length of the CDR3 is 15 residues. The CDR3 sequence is CASSYSRGSNQPQHF. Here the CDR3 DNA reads TGTGCCAGCAGTTACTCCAGGGGCAGCAATCAGCCCCAGCATTTT.

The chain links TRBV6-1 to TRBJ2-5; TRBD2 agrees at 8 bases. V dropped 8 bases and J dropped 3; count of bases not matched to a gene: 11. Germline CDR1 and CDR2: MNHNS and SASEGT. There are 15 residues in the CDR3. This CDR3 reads CASSRAGGLEETQYF. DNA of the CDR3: TGTGCCAGCTCCAGGGCGGGGGGCCTCGAAGAGACCCAGTACTTC.

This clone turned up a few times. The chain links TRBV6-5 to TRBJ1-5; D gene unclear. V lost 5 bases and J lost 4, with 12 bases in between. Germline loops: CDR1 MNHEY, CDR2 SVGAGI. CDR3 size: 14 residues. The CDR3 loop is CASSPTFGNQPQHF. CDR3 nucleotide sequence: TGTGCCAGCAGTCCTACCTTCGGTAATCAGCCCCAGCATTTT.

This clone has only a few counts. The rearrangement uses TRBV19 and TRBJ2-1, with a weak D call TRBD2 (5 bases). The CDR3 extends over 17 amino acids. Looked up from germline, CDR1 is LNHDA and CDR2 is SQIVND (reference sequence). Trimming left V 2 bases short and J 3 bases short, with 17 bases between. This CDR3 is CASSITRGPAFYNEQFF. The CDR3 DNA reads TGTGCCAGTAGTATAACTCGCGGGCCGGCCTTCTACAATGAGCAGTTCTTC.

CDR3 region: CASRITGGDGYTF. CDR3 nucleotides: TGTGCCAGCAGGATCACAGGGGGGGATGGCTACACCTTC. The chain joins TRBV28 to TRBJ1-2; 8 positions match TRBD1. The J segment lost 6 bases and the V segment lost 6 bases, leaving 6 bases of the junction unmatched. The CDR3 consists of 13 residues. Germline V gives CDR1 MDHEN, CDR2 SYDVKM.

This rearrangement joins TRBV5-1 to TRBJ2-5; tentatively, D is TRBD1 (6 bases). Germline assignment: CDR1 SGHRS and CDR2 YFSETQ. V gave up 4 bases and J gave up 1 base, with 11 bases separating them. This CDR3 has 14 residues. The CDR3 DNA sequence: TGCGCCAGCAGCACTCGGGACACCCAAGAGACCCAGTACTTC. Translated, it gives CASSTRDTQETQYF.

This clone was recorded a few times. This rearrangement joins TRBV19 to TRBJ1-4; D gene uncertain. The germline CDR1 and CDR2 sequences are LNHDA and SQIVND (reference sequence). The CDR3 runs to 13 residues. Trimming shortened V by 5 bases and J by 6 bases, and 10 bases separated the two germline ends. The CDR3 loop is CASSSRRDEKLFF. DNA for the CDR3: TGTGCCAGTAGTTCAAGACGGGATGAAAAACTGTTTTTT.

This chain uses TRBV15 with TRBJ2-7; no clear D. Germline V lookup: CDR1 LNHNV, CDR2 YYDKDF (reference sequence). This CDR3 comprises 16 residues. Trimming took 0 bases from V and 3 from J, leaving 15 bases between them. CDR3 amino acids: CATSRDKSNGDYEQYF. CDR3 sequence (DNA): TGTGCCACCAGCAGAGATAAATCCAACGGAGACTACGAGCAGTACTTC.

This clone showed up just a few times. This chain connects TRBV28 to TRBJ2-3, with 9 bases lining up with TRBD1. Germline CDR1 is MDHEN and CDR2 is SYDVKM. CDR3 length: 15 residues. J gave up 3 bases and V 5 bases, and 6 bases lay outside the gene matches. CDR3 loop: CASSPTGTGTDTQYF. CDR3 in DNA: TGTGCCAGCAGTCCAACCGGGACAGGGACAGATACGCAGTATTTT.

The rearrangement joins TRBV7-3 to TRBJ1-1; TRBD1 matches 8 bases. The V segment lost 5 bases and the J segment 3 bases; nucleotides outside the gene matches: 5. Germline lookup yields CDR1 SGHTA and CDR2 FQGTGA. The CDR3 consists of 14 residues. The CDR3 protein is CASSIDRGYTEAFF. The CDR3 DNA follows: TGTGCCAGCAGCATCGACAGGGGATACACTGAAGCTTTCTTT.

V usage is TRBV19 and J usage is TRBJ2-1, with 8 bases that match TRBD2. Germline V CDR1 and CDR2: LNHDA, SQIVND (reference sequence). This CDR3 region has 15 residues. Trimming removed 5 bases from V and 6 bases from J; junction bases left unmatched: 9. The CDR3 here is CASSSGTRSSNEQFF. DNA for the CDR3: TGTGCCAGTAGTTCCGGGACTAGATCAAGCAATGAGCAGTTCTTC.

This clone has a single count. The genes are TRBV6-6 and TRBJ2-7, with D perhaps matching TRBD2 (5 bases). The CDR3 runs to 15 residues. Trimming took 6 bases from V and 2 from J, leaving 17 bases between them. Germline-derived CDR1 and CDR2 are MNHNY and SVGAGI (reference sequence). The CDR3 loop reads CASRRNRETTYEQYF. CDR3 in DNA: TGTGCCAGCAGGCGGAACCGGGAAACCACCTACGAGCAGTACTTC.

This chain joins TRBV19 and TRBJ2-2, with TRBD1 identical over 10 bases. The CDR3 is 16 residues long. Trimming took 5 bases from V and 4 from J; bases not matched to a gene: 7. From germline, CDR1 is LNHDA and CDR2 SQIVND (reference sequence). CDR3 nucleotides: TGTGCCAGTAGTCTATCCGGGACAGGGGTCACCGGGGAGCTGTTTTTT. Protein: CASSLSGTGVTGELFF.

CDR3 sequence reads: CASSLAGGEQYF. In nucleotides, the CDR3 is TGTGCCAGCAGTTTAGCCGGGGGCGAGCAGTACTTC. The V call is TRBV6-6, the J call TRBJ2-7; D is possibly TRBD2 (6 bases). Trimming pared 4 bases from V and 6 bases from J, leaving 10 bases between. The CDR3 totals 12 residues. CDR1 MNHNY and CDR2 SVGAGI come from the germline V gene (reference sequence).

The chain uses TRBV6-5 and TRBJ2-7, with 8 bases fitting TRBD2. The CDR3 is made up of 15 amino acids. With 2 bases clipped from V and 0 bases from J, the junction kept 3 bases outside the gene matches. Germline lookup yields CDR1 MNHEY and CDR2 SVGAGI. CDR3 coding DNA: TGTGCCAGCAGTTACGCCAGCGGGAGCTCCTACGAGCAGTACTTC. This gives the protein CASSYASGSSYEQYF.

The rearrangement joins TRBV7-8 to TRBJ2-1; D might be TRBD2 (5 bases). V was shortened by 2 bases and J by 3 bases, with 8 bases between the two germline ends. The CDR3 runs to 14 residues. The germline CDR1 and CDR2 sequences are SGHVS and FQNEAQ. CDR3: CASSLQRNYNEQFF. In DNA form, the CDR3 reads TGTGCCAGCAGCTTACAGCGGAACTACAATGAGCAGTTCTTC.

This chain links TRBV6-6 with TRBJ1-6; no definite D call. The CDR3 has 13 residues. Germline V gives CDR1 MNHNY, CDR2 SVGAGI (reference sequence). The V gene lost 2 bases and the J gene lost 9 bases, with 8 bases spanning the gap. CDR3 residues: CASSYGGISPLHF. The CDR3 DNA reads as TGTGCCAGCAGTTACGGCGGGATTTCACCCCTCCACTTT.

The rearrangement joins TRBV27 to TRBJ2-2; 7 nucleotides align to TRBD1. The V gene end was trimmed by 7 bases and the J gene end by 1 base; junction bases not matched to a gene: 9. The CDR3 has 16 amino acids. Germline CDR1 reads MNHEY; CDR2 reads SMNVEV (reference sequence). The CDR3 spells CASKDRLPLNTGELFF. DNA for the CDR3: TGTGCCAGCAAGGACAGGCTACCTTTGAACACCGGGGAGCTGTTTTTT.

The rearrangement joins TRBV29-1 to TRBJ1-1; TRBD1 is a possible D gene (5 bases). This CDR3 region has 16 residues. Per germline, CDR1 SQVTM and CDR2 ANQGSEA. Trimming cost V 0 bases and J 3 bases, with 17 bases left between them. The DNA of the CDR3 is TGCAGCGTTGAAGATAAACGCTGGGGCCTGGACACTGAAGCTTTCTTT. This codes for CSVEDKRWGLDTEAFF. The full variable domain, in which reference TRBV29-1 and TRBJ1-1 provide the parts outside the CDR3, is SAVISQKPSRDICQRGTSLTIQCQVDSQVTMMFWYRQQPGQSLTLIATANQGSEATYESGFVIDKFPISRPNLTFSTLTVSNMSPEDSSIYLCSVEDKRWGLDTEAFFGQGTRLTVV.

CDR3 residues: CASSPLGVAGYNEQFF. For the CDR3, the DNA is TGTGCCAGCAGCCCCCTGGGGGTAGCGGGCTACAATGAGCAGTTCTTC. The chain employs TRBV7-2 and TRBJ2-1, with TRBD2 matching over 7 bases. Germline-derived CDR1 and CDR2 are SGHTA and FQGNSA. The CDR3 has 16 amino acids. V lost 5 bases and J lost 3; bases outside the gene matches: 10.